This TCR beta chain was recorded in a study of stem cell transplantation in POMP-related autoinflammatory disease. In the case of this clone: The antigen is undetermined.

There are 18 residues in the CDR3. Germline loops: CDR1 MNHNS, CDR2 SASEGT. The V and J ends lost 2 bases and 8 bases respectively, with 25 bases between them. General study points: In patients with PRAID, every analyzed T-cell subset tended to show lower diversity and higher clonality.

This table comes from immunoSEQ multiplex PCR, and its TCRdb copy is limited to in-frame clones, with some not included. The table includes about 32,000 clones, about 90% detected once. The input for sequencing was CD4+ T cells from PBMCs, taken before stem cell transplantation. The J gene is TRBJ2-1, the V gene TRBV6-1; either TRBD1 or TRBD2 may supply D (5 bases each). This TCR derives from a human donor with POMP-related autoinflammation and immune dysregulation (PRAID). CDR3 sequence reads: CASSEKVKGTSWMDEQFF. The CDR3 bases are TGTGCCAGCAGTGAAAAGGTGAAGGGGACCTCCTGGATGGATGAGCAGTTCTTC.